The next 21 T cell receptor beta chains were all read from a single sample in a study of blood T cells in healthy people across ages (dated by TCRdb to about 2015). Libraries were built with 5' RACE. The instrument was an Illumina HiSeq 2500. A second PCR of about 7 to 12 cycles was performed with a sample-barcoded 5' primer and a J-beta primer mix. Through fastp at Q25 and MiXCR, TCRdb rebuilt clones from the public reads, retaining in-frame beta chains. Each CDR3 protein appears once, grouped with its most common genes and DNA. The sample contains approximately 1.5 million distinct CDR3 sequences, around 35% of them found a single time. Together, the top ten hold about 11% of the sample. Sample: blood. All receptors derive from a woman in her 30s in good health.

J is TRBJ1-1 and V is TRBV20-1, with D possibly being TRBD1 (5 bases). The length of the CDR3 is 14 residues. Trimming removed 3 bases from V and 1 base from J, with 12 bases in between. Germline values: CDR1 DFQATT, CDR2 SNEGSKA (reference sequence). This CDR3 reads CSASSGHRNTEAFF. The CDR3, as DNA: TGCAGTGCTAGTAGTGGACATAGGAACACTGAAGCTTTCTTT.

This clonotype was counted between two and nine times. The J gene is TRBJ2-3, the V gene TRBV4-1; 9 bases are a match to TRBD1. With V trimmed by 1 base and J by 4 bases, 3 bases remained unmatched. The CDR3 has 15 residues. Germline loops: CDR1 MGHRA, CDR2 YSYEKL. CDR3 protein: CASSQVDRGSDTQYF. CDR3 nucleotides: TGCGCCAGCAGCCAAGTGGACAGGGGCTCAGATACGCAGTATTTT.

This clonotype was seen repeatedly, ten times or more. The gene calls are TRBV5-1 and TRBJ2-5, with D tentatively TRBD1 (6 bases). Germline V gene sequence: CDR1 SGHRS, CDR2 YFSETQ. The CDR3 loop spans 12 amino acids. V lost 5 bases and J lost 11, with 16 bases in between. The DNA for the CDR3 is TGCGCCAGCAGGCAGGGGCTGGAAGAGCAGTACTTC. It translates to CASRQGLEEQYF.

The chain is built from TRBV7-9 and TRBJ2-1; D is uncertain. The CDR3 spans 14 residues. Trimming removed 2 bases at V and 5 bases at J, with 10 bases between. The V gene's germline CDR1 is SEHNR and CDR2 FQNEAQ (reference sequence). The CDR3 protein is CASSLPVENNEQFF. The CDR3 nucleotides read TGTGCCAGCAGCTTACCCGTCGAGAACAATGAGCAGTTCTTC.

Points on this clonotype: This clone may be a read error of a much larger clone one base away. J is TRBJ2-7 and V is TRBV29-1; D gene uncertain. The CDR3 length is 11 residues. Germline lookup yields CDR1 SQVTM and CDR2 ANQGSEA. The CDR3: CSIEGTYEQYF. The CDR3 DNA reads as TGCAGCATTGAAGGGACCTACGAGCAGTACTTC.

The chain links TRBV28 to TRBJ2-5, with D possibly TRBD1 on 6 matching bases. CDR3 length equals 16 residues. The V gene's germline CDR1 is MDHEN and CDR2 SYDVKM. V was pared by 2 bases and J by 2 bases, with 15 bases between. The CDR3: CASSLVQGKMQETQYF. The CDR3 DNA reads as TGTGCCAGCAGTTTAGTACAGGGCAAAATGCAAGAGACCCAGTACTTC.

The chain couples TRBV12-3 or TRBV12-4 to TRBJ1-1; D gene uncertain. V was trimmed by 6 bases and J by 1 base, leaving 15 bases between them. CDR3 length: 15 residues. The CDR3 DNA is TGTGCCAGCAGATCGAACAGAGGGTGGAACACTGAAGCTTTCTTT. Protein product: CASRSNRGWNTEAFF.

This clonotype was detected a few times. The chain employs TRBV6-1 and TRBJ2-3; 9 bases agree with TRBD1. V was pared by 7 bases and J by 4 bases, with 9 bases of the junction left unmatched. Germline loops: CDR1 MNHNS, CDR2 SASEGT. The CDR3 spans 15 residues. The CDR3 region is CASTGRDRVSDTQYF. The CDR3 nucleotides are TGTGCCAGCACTGGAAGGGACAGGGTGTCAGATACGCAGTATTTT.

This chain uses TRBV5-1 with TRBJ2-7; 9 positions match TRBD2. Germline lookup yields CDR1 SGHRS and CDR2 YFSETQ. J lost 7 bases, V lost 7 bases, and 15 bases had no gene match. This CDR3 is built from 15 residues. This CDR3 reads CASRDLAGRLGEQYF. CDR3 bases: TGCGCCAGCCGTGATCTAGCGGGGCGCCTCGGAGAGCAGTACTTC.

This clonotype has more than one count but fewer than ten. This chain joins TRBV10-3 and TRBJ2-3, with TRBD2 matching 8 bases. The CDR3 extends over 12 amino acids. The V segment lost 7 bases and the J segment 5 bases; nucleotides outside the gene matches: 2. Germline assignment: CDR1 ENHRY and CDR2 SYGVKD. CDR3 residues: CAINSGIDTQYF. CDR3 nucleotide sequence: TGTGCCATCAATAGCGGGATAGATACGCAGTATTTT.

This clonotype has a handful of counts. The V and J genes are TRBV28 and TRBJ1-2, with 9 bases lining up with TRBD1. V was pared by 7 bases and J by 1 base, with 10 bases of the junction left unmatched. CDR3 length equals 16 residues. In germline, CDR1 is MDHEN, CDR2 SYDVKM. CDR3 in amino acids: CASTVTGGPNNYGYTF. The CDR3 bases are TGTGCCAGCACCGTGACAGGGGGACCAAATAACTATGGCTACACCTTC.

The V call is TRBV20-1, the J call TRBJ2-1; a possible D gene is TRBD1 (6 bases). CDR1 DFQATT and CDR2 SNEGSKA come from the germline V gene (reference sequence). CDR3 length: 16 amino acids. With 0 bases removed from V and 4 bases from J, the gap between germline ends came to 16 bases. In DNA, the CDR3 is TGCAGTGCTAGAGATCTAAGAGGGGGTAGTTACAATGAGCAGTTCTTC. It encodes CSARDLRGGSYNEQFF.

The gene calls are TRBV4-2 and TRBJ2-1, with D perhaps TRBD2 (5 bases). The CDR3 is 16 residues long. Trimming left V 1 base short and J 6 bases short, with 16 bases between. CDR1 LGHNA and CDR2 YNFKEQ come from the germline V gene. The CDR3 loop is CASSQVGPTSINEQFF. CDR3 nucleotides: TGTGCCAGCAGCCAAGTTGGTCCCACTAGTATCAATGAGCAGTTCTTC.

The rearrangement links TRBV5-1 to TRBJ1-1; D unresolved. Germline loops: CDR1 SGHRS, CDR2 YFSETQ. The V and J ends lost 4 bases and 2 bases respectively, with 12 bases between them. The CDR3 runs to 14 residues. The DNA of the CDR3 is TGCGCCAGCAGCCTACGGGCCTTTAACACTGAAGCTTTCTTT. Translating it yields CASSLRAFNTEAFF.

This clonotype turned up a few times. This sequence joins TRBV7-7 and TRBJ2-5; no clear D. V was shortened by 10 bases and J by 4 bases, with 13 bases between the two germline ends. The germline V gene encodes CDR1 SSHAT and CDR2 FNYEAQ (reference sequence). The CDR3 spans 12 residues. The CDR3 is CATEPWGETQYF. The DNA for the CDR3 is TGTGCCACCGAGCCTTGGGGAGAGACCCAGTACTTC.

This clonotype was recorded many times. The chain joins TRBV29-1 to TRBJ2-7, with D possibly matching TRBD1 (5 bases). The CDR3 is 13 residues long. Germline CDR1 SQVTM, CDR2 ANQGSEA. V was shortened by 5 bases and J by 5 bases, with 16 bases between the two germline ends. The DNA of the CDR3 is TGCAGCGTTTCGTTGGACAACATGGACGAGCAGTACTTC. Encoded protein: CSVSLDNMDEQYF.

This clonotype was picked up many times. The chain has TRBV5-1 and TRBJ2-1; no definite D call. Trimming stripped 2 bases from V and 7 bases from J, with 13 bases between. CDR1 is SGHRS, CDR2 YFSETQ, per germline. The CDR3 length is 14 residues. CDR3 DNA sequence: TGCGCCAGCAGCTTTTGGGAATCCGGAAATGAGCAGTTCTTC. Its translation: CASSFWESGNEQFF. Variable domain in full (rest from reference TRBV5-1 and TRBJ2-1): KAGVTQTPRYLIKTRGQQVTLSCSPISGHRSVSWYQQTPGQGLQFLFEYFSETQRNKGNFPGRFSGRQFSNSRSEMNVSTLELGDSALYLCASSFWESGNEQFFGPGTRLTVL.

The sample holds many counts of this clonotype. The chain joins TRBV20-1 to TRBJ2-1; 14 positions match TRBD2. The ends lost 0 bases at V and 4 bases at J; junction bases unmatched: 2. Germline-derived CDR1 and CDR2 are DFQATT and SNEGSKA (reference sequence). This CDR3 has 16 residues. CDR3 sequence (DNA): TGCAGTGCTAGAGATCGACTAGCGGGGGGGTACAATGAGCAGTTCTTC. Translation: CSARDRLAGGYNEQFF.

This clonotype came up a few times. The chain carries TRBV6-1 and TRBJ2-1; 7 nucleotides align to TRBD2. CDR1 is MNHNS, CDR2 SASEGT, per germline. This CDR3 region has 17 residues. Trimming took 6 bases from V and 4 from J; bases not matched to a gene: 15. DNA for the CDR3: TGTGCCAGCAGCTCACTAGCGCACCGTGTCTCGTACAATGAGCAGTTCTTC. Translating gives CASSSLAHRVSYNEQFF.

This clonotype was seen a few times. V and J are TRBV7-9 and TRBJ1-2; D unclear. This CDR3 spans 14 amino acids. CDR1 is SEHNR and CDR2 is FQNEAQ in the germline V gene (reference sequence). Between the trimmed V and J ends, which lost 5 bases and 4 bases, there was a span of 14 bases. CDR3 nucleotides: TGTGCCAGCAGCCCGACGCAAAGCTCCTATGGCTACACCTTC. Its translation: CASSPTQSSYGYTF.

The chain joins TRBV12-3 or TRBV12-4 to TRBJ2-3; D perhaps matches TRBD1 (5 bases). V gave up 5 bases and J gave up 0 bases, with 24 bases separating them. The CDR3 length is 19 residues. Here the CDR3 reads CASSGVRQRQKTSTDTQYF. The CDR3 DNA reads TGTGCCAGCAGTGGGGTTAGGCAAAGACAGAAGACTAGCACAGATACGCAGTATTTT.